The present T cell receptor (beta chain) was sequenced within a study of T cell responses to AZD1222 COVID-19 vaccine. To note about this clone: As yet, its antigen is unknown.

The study's findings and limits: Most donors were white British and more were female, and clonal diversity was possibly underestimated. Just a handful of AZD1222 recipients were seropositive at baseline. Distributed over spike, vaccine-associated CD4 TCRs predominated at 160-218 and 743-854. There were repertoire samples only from the period after the peak T cell response.

Germline CDR1 is MRHNA and CDR2 is SNTAGT. The V end lost 8 bases, the J end lost 7 bases, and 12 bases lay between the germline ends. This CDR3 comprises 13 residues. Generated by immunoSEQ multiplex PCR, the TCRdb table keeps only in-frame clones and is missing some. The data contain about 180,000 clones, around 90% of them singletons. The V gene is TRBV6-4, the J gene TRBJ1-6, with D hard to call. This material consisted of peripheral blood, taken 28 days after the second AZD1222 dose. This receptor was identified in an adult who received the AZD1222 COVID-19 vaccine. CDR3 nucleotides: TGTGCCAGCGGCCAGAAAGAGAATTCACCCCTCCACTTT. Residues: CASGQKENSPLHF.